The 26 T cell receptor beta chains below all came from one sample that was sequenced in a study of T cell repertoires in cytomegalovirus infection. TCRdb independently ran MiXCR on the reads; one entry per CDR3 protein. In the table there are around 770,000 distinct CDR3 sequences, almost 30% of which are singletons. No antigen has been identified for these receptors. The specimen comprised cultured CD8+ T cells from PBMCs, sampled from culture after CMV antigen stimulation. These receptors all stem from a human donor in good health (CMV status not recorded). Some clones in this sample may be carry-over from other donors' samples.

V is TRBV5-6 and J is TRBJ2-1, with a weak D call TRBD1 (5 bases). The CDR3 contains 17 residues. CDR1 and CDR2 (germline): SGHDT, YYEEEE. V lost 0 bases, J lost 5 bases, and 18 bases lay in between. The CDR3 reads CASSLVQGVGLNNEQFF. DNA of the CDR3: TGTGCCAGCAGCTTGGTCCAGGGTGTCGGCCTCAACAATGAGCAGTTCTTC.

This clonotype showed up just a few times. The V and J genes are TRBV27 and TRBJ2-1, with 13 nucleotides matching TRBD2. The CDR3 totals 15 residues. V lost 5 bases and J lost 12; bases outside the gene matches: 10. CDR1 is MNHEY and CDR2 is SMNVEV in the germline V gene (reference sequence). The CDR3 DNA reads TGTGCCAGCAGTCCCACTAGCGGGGGGGCCGGGTGGCAGTTCTTC. Its protein is CASSPTSGGAGWQFF.

The chain recombines TRBV29-1 with TRBJ2-1, with D uncertain. The ends were cut back, 3 bases at V and 5 bases at J, with 5 bases in the middle. The germline V gene has CDR1 SQVTM and CDR2 ANQGSEA. The CDR3 length is 11 residues. CDR3 protein: CSVEGNNEQFF. CDR3 bases: TGCAGCGTTGAGGGGAACAATGAGCAGTTCTTC.

The table lists this clonotype with a few counts. The V gene is TRBV20-1, the J gene TRBJ1-5; D possibly corresponds to TRBD1 (5 bases). The germline V gene has CDR1 DFQATT and CDR2 SNEGSKA (reference sequence). The CDR3 is 13 amino acids. V was pared by 3 bases and J by 6 bases, with 12 bases between. CDR3 DNA sequence: TGCAGTGCTAGGGACAACCAAGGTCAGCCCCAGCATTTT. This encodes CSARDNQGQPQHF.

The V call is TRBV12-3 or TRBV12-4, the J call TRBJ1-1; 11 nucleotides line up with TRBD1. This CDR3 spans 16 amino acids. Losses at the gene ends were 5 bases for V and 0 bases for J; bases not matched to a gene: 5. CDR3 loop: CASSRDRGWVNTEAFF. The CDR3 coding sequence is TGTGCCAGCAGTCGGGACAGGGGGTGGGTGAACACTGAAGCTTTCTTT.

V gene TRBV4-2 combines with J gene TRBJ2-1; unclear D gene. There are 13 residues in the CDR3. With 0 bases removed from V and 7 bases from J, the gap between germline ends came to 7 bases. Germline loops: CDR1 LGHNA, CDR2 YNFKEQ. The CDR3 nucleotides are TGTGCCAGCAGCCAAGAGGCATTTAATGAGCAGTTCTTC. Translating it yields CASSQEAFNEQFF.

Ten or more counts support this clonotype. The chain is built from TRBV7-8 and TRBJ1-2, with 8 bases lining up with TRBD1. The germline V gene encodes CDR1 SGHVS and CDR2 FQNEAQ. J was trimmed by 4 bases and V by 4 bases; bases with no gene match: 2. The CDR3 covers 13 residues. The CDR3 region is CASSSTGGYGYTF. The CDR3, as DNA: TGTGCCAGCAGCTCCACAGGGGGCTATGGCTACACCTTC.

This clonotype turned up a few times. The chain joins TRBV12-3 or TRBV12-4 to TRBJ2-5; maybe TRBD2 (6 bases). CDR3 length equals 13 residues. Trimming stripped 8 bases from V and 4 bases from J, with 14 bases between. CDR3 nucleotides: TGTGCCAGCCTCAAGGCGGGGCTAGAGACCCAGTACTTC. Translation gives CASLKAGLETQYF.

This CDR3 is CASGPPGGRTEAFF. CDR3 sequence (DNA): TGTGCTAGTGGTCCCCCAGGGGGCAGGACTGAAGCTTTCTTT. V usage is TRBV12-5 and J usage is TRBJ1-1; 8 bases are a match to TRBD1. The CDR3 spans 14 residues. Germline lookup yields CDR1 LGHNT and CDR2 FRNRAP. J gave up 5 bases and V 5 bases, and 7 bases lay outside the gene matches. The full variable domain, completed using reference TRBV12-5 and TRBJ1-1, is DARVTQTPRHKVTEMGQEVTMRCQPILGHNTVFWYRQTMMQGLELLAYFRNRAPLDDSGMPKDRFSAEMPDATLATLKIQPSEPRDSAVYFCASGPPGGRTEAFFGQGTRLTVV.

This clonotype has a handful of counts. This sequence joins TRBV14 and TRBJ2-5, with D perhaps matching TRBD1 (5 bases). Trimming pared 4 bases from V and 5 bases from J, leaving 11 bases between. Germline V gene data show CDR1 as SGHDN and CDR2 as FVKESK. CDR3 length: 13 amino acids. The CDR3 coding sequence is TGTGCCAGCAGCCGATACAGGCGGGAGACCCAGTACTTC. This sequence encodes CASSRYRRETQYF. Full variable domain (remainder filled in from reference TRBV14 and TRBJ2-5): EAGVTQFPSHSVIEKGQTVTLRCDPISGHDNLYWYRRVMGKEIKFLLHFVKESKQDESGMPNNRFLAERTGGTYSTLKVQPAELEDSGVYFCASSRYRRETQYFGPGTRLLVL.

Only a few counts were recorded for this clonotype. V gene TRBV6-5 combines with J gene TRBJ1-1, with D possibly matching TRBD1 (5 bases). This CDR3 has 15 residues. V dropped 3 bases and J dropped 4 bases, with 15 bases sitting between them. Germline CDR1 reads MNHEY; CDR2 reads SVGAGI. The CDR3 loop is CASSYGHAGGTEAFF. The CDR3 DNA is TGTGCCAGCAGTTATGGACACGCGGGGGGCACTGAAGCTTTCTTT.

The chain employs TRBV6-5 and TRBJ2-2; 12 nucleotides match TRBD2. CDR1 and CDR2 from the germline V gene are MNHEY and SVGAGI. V shed 5 bases and J 2 bases; nucleotides not matched to a gene: 12. There are 19 residues in the CDR3. CDR3 coding DNA: TGTGCCAGCAGTCCCCCTGGACTAGCGGGGCAGTTCAACACCGGGGAGCTGTTTTTT. Translated: CASSPPGLAGQFNTGELFF.

The chain is built from TRBV19 and TRBJ1-5, with D unresolved. The V and J ends lost 3 bases and 2 bases respectively, with 5 bases between them. Germline loops: CDR1 LNHDA, CDR2 SQIVND (reference sequence). The CDR3 covers 13 residues. The CDR3 DNA sequence: TGTGCCAGTAGTATGCCTGGCAATCAGCCCCAGCATTTT. It is translated as CASSMPGNQPQHF.

The chain links TRBV20-1 to TRBJ2-1, with D perhaps being TRBD1 or TRBD2 (5 bases each). The germline V gene has CDR1 DFQATT and CDR2 SNEGSKA (reference sequence). The ends were cut back, 6 bases at V and 0 bases at J, with 12 bases in the middle. The length of the CDR3 is 14 residues. CDR3 protein: CSAGDPSSYNEQFF. The CDR3, as DNA: TGCAGTGCAGGGGACCCTAGCTCCTACAATGAGCAGTTCTTC.

In its sample, this clonotype was seen many times. The chain joins TRBV7-6 to TRBJ1-5; D ambiguous. The germline V and J ends were trimmed by 5 bases and 4 bases, with 21 bases remaining between them. The germline gives CDR1 SGHVS, CDR2 FNYEAQ. The CDR3 spans 17 residues. DNA of the CDR3: TGTGCCAGCAGCGAGTGGCCGGGTGACCCTGGAAATCAGCCCCAGCATTTT. Translated: CASSEWPGDPGNQPQHF.

Only a few counts were recorded for this clonotype. V is TRBV18 and J is TRBJ2-7; D perhaps matches TRBD2 (6 bases). V dropped 2 bases and J dropped 1 base, with 12 bases sitting between them. This CDR3 region has 15 residues. The germline CDR1 and CDR2 sequences are KGHSH and LQKENI. The CDR3 region has the DNA TGTGCCAGCTCACCATCGGGGGACCCTTCCTACGAGCAGTACTTC. This codes for CASSPSGDPSYEQYF.

The J gene is TRBJ2-1, the V gene TRBV7-2; 8 bases line up with TRBD2. CDR3 length: 14 amino acids. Germline loops: CDR1 SGHTA, CDR2 FQGNSA. V dropped 4 bases and J dropped 6; count of bases not matched to a gene: 5. The CDR3 nucleotides read TGTGCCAGCAGCTCGGGGGGGTCCACCAATGAGCAGTTCTTC. It translates to CASSSGGSTNEQFF.

The chain recombines TRBV7-4 with TRBJ2-7, with unresolved D. Germline CDR1 is SGHVT and CDR2 is SQSDAQ. The V end lost 8 bases, the J end lost 5 bases, and 10 bases lay between the germline ends. This CDR3 region has 11 residues. The CDR3 spells CASRLKNEQYF. DNA for the CDR3: TGTGCCAGCCGTTTAAAGAACGAGCAGTACTTC.

The chain links TRBV27 to TRBJ1-2, with 8 bases that match TRBD1. With 5 bases clipped from V and 4 bases from J, the junction kept 6 bases outside the gene matches. Germline CDR1 reads MNHEY; CDR2 reads SMNVEV (reference sequence). The CDR3 totals 14 residues. The CDR3 nucleotides read TGTGCCAGCAGTCCAGGGGGCAGGGGCTATGGCTACACCTTC. Encoded protein: CASSPGGRGYGYTF.

This clonotype was detected ten times or more. This chain joins TRBV7-2 and TRBJ2-7; D is possibly TRBD1 (6 bases). Trimming took off 3 bases at V and 2 bases at J, with 11 bases between the two ends. CDR1 SGHTA and CDR2 FQGNSA come from the germline V gene. The CDR3 sequence is 14 residues long. CDR3 nucleotides: TGTGCCAGCAGCTTGAATGGGGGCCCCTACGAGCAGTACGTC. The encoded protein is CASSLNGGPYEQYV.

Of note for this clonotype: A far larger clone lies a single base away; this is likely a read error. This rearrangement joins TRBV25-1 to TRBJ1-1; 7 bases are a match to TRBD1. Germline assignment: CDR1 MGHDK and CDR2 SYGVNS. The CDR3 is 14 amino acids. V gave up 4 bases and J gave up 1 base; unmatched junction bases: 3. CDR3 nucleotides: TGTGCCAGCAGTGCCGGGACAGAGAACACTGAAGCTTTCTTT. Protein: CASSAGTENTEAFF. Full variable domain (missing parts from reference TRBV25-1 and TRBJ1-1): EADIYQTPRYLVIGTGKKITLECSQTMGHDKMYWYQQDPGMELHLIHYSYGVNSTEKGDLSSESTVSRIRTEHFPLTLESARPSHTSQYLCASSAGTENTEAFFGQGTRLTVV.

V gene TRBV19 combines with J gene TRBJ1-1; 9 nucleotides agree with TRBD1. The CDR3 is 15 residues long. Germline trimming cut 5 bases from V and 4 bases from J; bases unmatched to any gene: 8. Per germline, CDR1 LNHDA and CDR2 SQIVND (reference sequence). For the CDR3, the DNA is TGTGCCAGTAGTCCTAACAGGGGGCGTTTCACTGAAGCTTTCTTT. Translating it yields CASSPNRGRFTEAFF.

This clonotype was seen a handful of times. This rearrangement joins TRBV12-3 or TRBV12-4 to TRBJ2-3; 8 bases are shared with TRBD2. V dropped 3 bases and J dropped 6; count of bases not matched to a gene: 8. The CDR3 loop spans 15 amino acids. The CDR3 here is CASSLVPGGPDTQYF. CDR3 coding DNA: TGTGCCAGCAGTTTGGTTCCGGGGGGGCCTGATACGCAGTATTTT.

The V call is TRBV6-2 or TRBV6-3, the J call TRBJ2-3; D is uncertain. Germline loops: CDR1 MNHEY, CDR2 SVGEGT. Trimming took off 5 bases at V and 0 bases at J, with 9 bases between the two ends. The CDR3 has 14 amino acids. CDR3 loop: CASSRPASTDTQYF. The CDR3 nucleotides read TGTGCCAGCAGTCGCCCAGCTAGCACAGATACGCAGTATTTT.

This clonotype has ten or more counts. The chain has TRBV6-5 and TRBJ2-2, with D tentatively TRBD2 (6 bases). CDR3 size: 15 residues. V was cut by 0 bases and J by 4 bases, with 9 bases left in between. CDR1 is MNHEY and CDR2 is SVGAGI in the germline V gene. The CDR3 region is CASSYSAGSTGELFF. The CDR3 nucleotides are TGTGCCAGCAGTTACTCAGCGGGCTCCACCGGGGAGCTGTTTTTT.

This clonotype was counted a few times. This chain joins TRBV7-9 and TRBJ2-1; no clear D. The CDR3 has 17 amino acids. Germline V CDR1 and CDR2: SEHNR, FQNEAQ (reference sequence). Trimming stripped 2 bases from V and 7 bases from J, with 21 bases between. The CDR3 is CASSLSGLADKGNEQFF. CDR3 DNA sequence: TGTGCCAGCAGCTTAAGTGGCCTGGCGGATAAAGGGAATGAGCAGTTCTTC.